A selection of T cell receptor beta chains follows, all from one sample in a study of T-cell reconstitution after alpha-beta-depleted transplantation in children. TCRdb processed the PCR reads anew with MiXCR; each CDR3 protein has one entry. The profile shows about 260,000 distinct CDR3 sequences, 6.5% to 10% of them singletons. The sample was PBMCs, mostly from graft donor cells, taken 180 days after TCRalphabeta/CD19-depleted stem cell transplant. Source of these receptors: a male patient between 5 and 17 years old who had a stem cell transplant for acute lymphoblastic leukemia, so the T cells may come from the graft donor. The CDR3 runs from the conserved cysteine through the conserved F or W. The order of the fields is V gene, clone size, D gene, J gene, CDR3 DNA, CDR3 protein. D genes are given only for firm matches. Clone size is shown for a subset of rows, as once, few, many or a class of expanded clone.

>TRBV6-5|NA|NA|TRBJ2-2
TGTGCCAGCAGTTATTTGGGGAAGAGTACCGGGGAGCTGTTTTTT
CASSYLGKSTGELFF
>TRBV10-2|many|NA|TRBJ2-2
TGCGCCAGCAGTGAGTCAGAAGGGTTTTACACCGGGGAGCTGTTTTTT
CASSESEGFYTGELFF
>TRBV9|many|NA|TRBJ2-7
TGTGCCAGCAGCGTTAGTACAGCTTCCTACGAGCAGTACTTC
CASSVSTASYEQYF
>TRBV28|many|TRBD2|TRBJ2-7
TGTGCCAGCAGTCCACCCCCCCTAGCGGTGAGCTCCTACGAGCAGTACTTC
CASSPPPLAVSSYEQYF
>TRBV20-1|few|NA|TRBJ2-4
TGCAGTGCTATCATGGACTTAGCCAAAAACATTCAGTACTTC
CSAIMDLAKNIQYF
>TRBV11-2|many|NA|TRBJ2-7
TGTGCCAGCACCCTCCTAAAGTACTTC
CASTLLKYF
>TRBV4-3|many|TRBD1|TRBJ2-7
TGCGCCAGCAGCCAAGAAATTGGGACAGGGGGGTATTACGAGCAGTACTTC
CASSQEIGTGGYYEQYF
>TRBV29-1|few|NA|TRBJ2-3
TGCAGCGTTGAACCGGTCGACAGGCCCACAGATACGCAGTATTTT
CSVEPVDRPTDTQYF
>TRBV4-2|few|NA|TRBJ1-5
TGTGCCAGCAGCGCCGGGAGCGATAGCAATCAGCCCCAGCATTTT
CASSAGSDSNQPQHF
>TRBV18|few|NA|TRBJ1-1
TGTGCCGGCTCAGAAGCCATGAACACTGAAGCTTTCTTT
CAGSEAMNTEAFF
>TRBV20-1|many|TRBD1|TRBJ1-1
TGCAGTGCTAGAGATCCACGACAGGGCTTTGAAGCTTTCTTT
CSARDPRQGFEAFF
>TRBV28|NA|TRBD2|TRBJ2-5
TGTGCCAGCAGTTCGGGGGGGGTAGGAGGAGAGACCCAGTACTTC
CASSSGGVGGETQYF
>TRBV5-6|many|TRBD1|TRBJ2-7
TGTGCCAGCAGCTTGGCCGGGGTTCGACAGGGCCCGTACTTC
CASSLAGVRQGPYF
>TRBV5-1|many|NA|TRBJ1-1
TGCGCCAGCAGCGGGGACTTTGGGCCGATGAACACTGAAGCTTTCTTT
CASSGDFGPMNTEAFF
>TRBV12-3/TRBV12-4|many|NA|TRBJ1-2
TGTGCCAGCAGCCGGGACATCGGAGGGGGCTACACCTTC
CASSRDIGGGYTF
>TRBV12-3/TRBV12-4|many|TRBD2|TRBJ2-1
TGTGCCAGCAGTTTGAGGACTAGCGTCTACAATGAGCAGTTCTTC
CASSLRTSVYNEQFF
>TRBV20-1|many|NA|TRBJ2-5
TGCAGTGCTGAGCGGAAAGAGACCCAGTACTTC
CSAERKETQYF
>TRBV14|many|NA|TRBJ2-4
TGTGCCAGCGGACCAGGGAACATTCAGTACTTC
CASGPGNIQYF
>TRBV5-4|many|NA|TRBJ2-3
TGTGCCAGCAGCTTGGCCGGGGCAGGGAACACAGATACGCAGTATTTT
CASSLAGAGNTDTQYF
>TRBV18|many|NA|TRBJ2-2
TGTGCCAGCTCAGGGTACCTGAACACCGGGGAGCTGTTTTTT
CASSGYLNTGELFF
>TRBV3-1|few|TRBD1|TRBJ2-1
TGTGCCAGCAGCCAAGGAGGGGGCTATCCGAGCTCCTACAATGAGCAGTTCTTC
CASSQGGGYPSSYNEQFF
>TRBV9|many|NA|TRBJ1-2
TGTGCCAGCAGCGGATCCGGGGGAAACTATGGCTACACCTTC
CASSGSGGNYGYTF
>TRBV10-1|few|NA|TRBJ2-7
TGCGCCAGCAGTGATTCCCCAGGGCTCGAGCAGTACTTC
CASSDSPGLEQYF
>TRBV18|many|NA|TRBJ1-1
TGTGCCAGCTCACCACTCGCCGGTGAAGCTTTCTTT
CASSPLAGEAFF
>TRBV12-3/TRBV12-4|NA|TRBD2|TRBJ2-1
TGTGCCAGCAGTTTGATAGCGGCTCCTAGCGGGAGGGTGAGCTCCTACAATGAGCAGTTCTTC
CASSLIAAPSGRVSSYNEQFF
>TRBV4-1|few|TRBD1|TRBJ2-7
TGCGCCAGCAGCCACGCCGGACAGGGAGCTGGCGAGCAGTACTTC
CASSHAGQGAGEQYF
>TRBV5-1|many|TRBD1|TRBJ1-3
TGCGCCAGCAGCTTGCCAGGGGGCGAAAACACCATATATTTT
CASSLPGGENTIYF
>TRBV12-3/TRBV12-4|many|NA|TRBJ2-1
TGTGCCAGCAGGGGGTTAGGCAATGAGCAGTTCTTC
CASRGLGNEQFF
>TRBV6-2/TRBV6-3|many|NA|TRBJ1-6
TGTGCCAGCACTGCGGCGGGGGGGATTAATTCACCCCTCCACTTT
CASTAAGGINSPLHF
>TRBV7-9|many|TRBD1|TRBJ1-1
TGTGCCAGCAGCCTGGACAGGGGCTACACTGAAGCTTTCTTT
CASSLDRGYTEAFF
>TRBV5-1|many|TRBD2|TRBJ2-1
TGCGCCAGCAGCTTGAGTAGCGGGCTGCTCAGGAATGAGCAGTTCTTC
CASSLSSGLLRNEQFF
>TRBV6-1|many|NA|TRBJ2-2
TGTGCCAGCACCCAACAGGCGAGCGGGGAGCTGTTTTTT
CASTQQASGELFF
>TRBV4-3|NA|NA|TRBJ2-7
TGCGCCAGCAGCCAAGATCTACAAGGGAATTACGAGCAGTACTTC
CASSQDLQGNYEQYF
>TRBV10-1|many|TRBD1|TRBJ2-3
TGCGCCAGCAGCGACAGGGGGCTTACAGATACGCAGTATTTT
CASSDRGLTDTQYF
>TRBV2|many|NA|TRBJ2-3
TGTGCCAGCAGTGGGCCGGCTAGCACAGATACGCAGTATTTT
CASSGPASTDTQYF
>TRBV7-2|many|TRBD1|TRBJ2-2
TGTGCCAGCAGCCGAGACAGGGTCGACACCGGGGAGCTGTTTTTT
CASSRDRVDTGELFF
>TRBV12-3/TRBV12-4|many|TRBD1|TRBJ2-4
TGTGCCAGCAGTTCCCGCCGGGACAGGGTAGCCAAAAACATTCAGTACTTC
CASSSRRDRVAKNIQYF
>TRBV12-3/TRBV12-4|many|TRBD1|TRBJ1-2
TGTGCCAGCAGTAAACAGGGGGCCATCCGCTACACCTTC
CASSKQGAIRYTF
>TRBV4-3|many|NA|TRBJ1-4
TGCGCCAGCAGCCAAGAGGGAACATCTAATGAAAAACTGTTTTTT
CASSQEGTSNEKLFF
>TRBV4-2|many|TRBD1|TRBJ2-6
TGTGCCAGCAGCCTCGGGACAGGGGCGCCTGGGGCCAACGTCCTGACTTTC
CASSLGTGAPGANVLTF
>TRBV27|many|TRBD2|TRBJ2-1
TGTGCCAGCAGCCCGGGACTAGCACACAATGAGCAGTTCTTC
CASSPGLAHNEQFF
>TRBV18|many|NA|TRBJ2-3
TGTGCCAGCTCACGTCGGGAGGATACGCAGTATTTT
CASSRREDTQYF
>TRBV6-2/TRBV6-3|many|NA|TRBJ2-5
TGTGCCAGCAGTTCCTTCACGTCCCTTTTTGAGACCCAGTACTTC
CASSSFTSLFETQYF
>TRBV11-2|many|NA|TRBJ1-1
TGTGCCAGCAGCTTAGAGGGTTCTGAAGCTTTCTTT
CASSLEGSEAFF
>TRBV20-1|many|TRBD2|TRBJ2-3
TGCAGTGCCCCCCCCCCTAGCGGCATATCGGATACGCAGTATTTT
CSAPPPSGISDTQYF
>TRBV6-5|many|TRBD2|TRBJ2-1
TGTGCCAGCAGTTACCGGGCTAGCGGCTCTCTGGACAATGAGCAGTTCTTC
CASSYRASGSLDNEQFF